The 8 T cell receptor beta chains presented below share a single source sample, sequenced in a study of blood T cell repertoires in COVID-19. The repertoire was sequenced with immunoSEQ multiplex PCR; TCRdb's copy has only in-frame clones and lacks some. The repertoire holds fewer than 150,000 clones, with 84% as singletons. The sample taken for sequencing was PBMCs or T cells enriched from blood (not recorded which). These receptors all come from a man aged 45-60 years in a cohort exposed to, infected with or recovered from COVID-19 (not recorded which).

At least ten counts were recorded for this clone. V and J are TRBV4-1 and TRBJ2-3, with 9 positions matching TRBD2. Looked up from germline, CDR1 is MGHRA and CDR2 is YSYEKL. The CDR3 extends over 17 amino acids. V gave up 1 base and J gave up 4 bases; unmatched junction bases: 9. CDR3 protein: CASSQGPASGTADTQYF. The CDR3 DNA follows: TGCGCCAGCAGCCAAGGTCCCGCTAGCGGGACCGCAGATACGCAGTATTTT.

In its sample, this clone was seen many times. The DNA of the CDR3 is TGTGCCAGCAGTTCCGGGACAGCTAACACCGGGGAGCTGTTTTTT. The encoded protein is CASSSGTANTGELFF. V gene TRBV6-5 combines with J gene TRBJ2-2; TRBD1 matches at 7 bases. The J segment lost 2 bases and the V segment lost 4 bases, leaving 4 bases of the junction unmatched. Germline CDR1 reads MNHEY; CDR2 reads SVGAGI. This CDR3 has 15 amino acids.

The V call is TRBV5-5, the J call TRBJ2-5, with D possibly being TRBD2 (5 bases). With 0 bases removed from V and 4 bases from J, the gap between germline ends came to 19 bases. Germline-derived CDR1 and CDR2 are SGHKS and YYEKEE (reference sequence). This CDR3 has 17 amino acids. The CDR3 protein is CASSLAGRTGRGETQYF. The CDR3 DNA reads TGTGCCAGCAGCTTGGCGGGAAGGACCGGCCGCGGAGAGACCCAGTACTTC.

The J gene is TRBJ2-5, the V gene TRBV20-1; the D gene is possibly TRBD2 (6 bases). Germline CDR1 DFQATT, CDR2 SNEGSKA (reference sequence). V was shortened by 6 bases and J by 4 bases, with 9 bases between the two germline ends. The CDR3 extends over 11 amino acids. The CDR3 DNA follows: TGCAGTGCCCCGGAGGGAGAGACCCAGTACTTC. Translation gives CSAPEGETQYF.

This clone was found once. The V call is TRBV2, the J call TRBJ2-1, with 9 positions matching TRBD2. Germline assignment: CDR1 SNHLY and CDR2 FYNNEI. The CDR3 totals 14 residues. With V trimmed by 0 bases and J by 11 bases, 5 bases remained unmatched. The DNA for the CDR3 is TGTGCCAGCAGTGAAGCGGCTAGCGGGGTGAAGCAGTTCTTC. The encoded protein is CASSEAASGVKQFF.

The chain employs TRBV19 and TRBJ1-1; D is unresolved. The CDR3 is made up of 14 amino acids. CDR1 is LNHDA, CDR2 SQIVND, per germline (reference sequence). V was pared by 4 bases and J by 0 bases, with 9 bases between. The CDR3 DNA is TGTGCCAGTAGTACCTACTCCTTGAACACTGAAGCTTTCTTT. Protein sequence: CASSTYSLNTEAFF.

V is TRBV11-2 and J is TRBJ2-3; possible D gene TRBD1, 5 bases. CDR3 length equals 12 residues. Per the germline V gene, CDR1 is SGHAT and CDR2 is FQNNGV. V lost 3 bases to trimming and J lost 5 bases, with 6 bases between them. CDR3 nucleotides: TGTGCCAGCAGCTTTAGGGGAGATACGCAGTATTTT. Protein: CASSFRGDTQYF.

This chain joins TRBV10-2 and TRBJ1-1, with 11 bases aligning to TRBD1. Germline V gene sequence: CDR1 WSHSY, CDR2 SAAADI. With 10 bases clipped from V and 4 bases from J, the junction kept 14 bases outside the gene matches. This CDR3 spans 16 amino acids. Written as DNA, the CDR3 is TGCGCCACCACCGGGACAGGGGGTTCGGTAAGCACTGAAGCTTTCTTT. Protein product: CATTGTGGSVSTEAFF.